What follows is one T cell receptor (beta chain) and its context. The antigen remains undetermined. The assay was immunoSEQ multiplex PCR, and TCRdb's table has in-frame clones only and misses some. The sample gives some 2.3 million clones, more than 80% of which show up once; around 0.4% is in the top ten. The data stem from a study of shared clonotypes between healthy human individuals. Whole-study results and caveats: Represented genetic and exposure-history diversity was restricted by having few donors. What rarefaction showed was incomplete sorted-subset sequencing despite large depth.

The study drew its donors from healthy HIV-negative adults without recent acute infections or vaccinations. The germline V and J ends were trimmed by 6 bases and 6 bases, with 14 bases remaining between them. Germline CDR1 is MNHEY and CDR2 is SVGAGI. CDR3 size: 14 residues. The sequence derives from a man aged 18 to 29 in good health. Some clones in this sample may be carry-over from other donors' samples. What was sequenced was naive CD4+ T cells from PBMCs. Subset denoted: CD45RA+ positively selected. This chain links TRBV6-5 with TRBJ2-2; tentatively, D is TRBD1 (6 bases). CDR3: CASRLQGWAGELFF. CDR3 nucleotide sequence: TGTGCCAGCAGGCTGCAGGGGTGGGCCGGGGAGCTGTTTTTT.